This TCR beta chain was identified during a study of cytomegalovirus exposure and HLA in healthy donors. The study's findings and limits: Relative to equally common others, HLA-associated TCR beta chains showed greater clonal expansion in a later analysis.

PCR amplification relied on 60 Vbeta primers (plus 13 Jbeta primers). Under the authors' procedure: In a later analysis, 80 million or so unique TCR beta chains included roughly 11 million shared by two or more donors. Here immunoSEQ multiplex PCR was the method, and the copy in TCRdb shows in-frame clones only, minus some. The V and J calls and clone size were taken over from that table, and D and trimming were inferred from the DNA. Among around 100,000 clones listed, nearly 80% were seen once. Points on this clone: Antigen specificity is unknown.

The source material was PBMCs. The sequence came from a man aged 60 to 75 in good health and CMV-seropositive.

The CDR3 sequence: CASSLPLAGAEEQFF. The CDR3 bases are TGTGCCAGCAGCTTACCACTAGCGGGGGCCGAAGAGCAGTTCTTC. The chain recombines TRBV5-4 with TRBJ2-1, with 11 bases lining up with TRBD2. V gave up 2 bases and J gave up 10 bases; unmatched junction bases: 8. This CDR3 comprises 15 residues. Germline V gives CDR1 SGHNT, CDR2 YYREEE (reference sequence).